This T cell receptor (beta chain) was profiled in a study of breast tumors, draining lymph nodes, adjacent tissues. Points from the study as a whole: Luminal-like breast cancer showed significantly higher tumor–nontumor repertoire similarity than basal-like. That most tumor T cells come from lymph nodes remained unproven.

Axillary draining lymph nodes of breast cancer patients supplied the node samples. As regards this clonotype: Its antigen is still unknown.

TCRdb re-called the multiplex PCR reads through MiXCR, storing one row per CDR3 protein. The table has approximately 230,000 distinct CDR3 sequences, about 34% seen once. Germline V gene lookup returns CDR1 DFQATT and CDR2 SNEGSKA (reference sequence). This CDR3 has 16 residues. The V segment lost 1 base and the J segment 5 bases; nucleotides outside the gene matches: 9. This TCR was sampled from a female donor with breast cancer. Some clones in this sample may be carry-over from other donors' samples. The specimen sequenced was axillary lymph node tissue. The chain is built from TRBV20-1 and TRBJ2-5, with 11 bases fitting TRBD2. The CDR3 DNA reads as TGCAGTGCTAGAGTGGTAGCGGGGGGGCTAAGGGAGACCCAGTACTTC. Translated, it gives CSARVVAGGLRETQYF.